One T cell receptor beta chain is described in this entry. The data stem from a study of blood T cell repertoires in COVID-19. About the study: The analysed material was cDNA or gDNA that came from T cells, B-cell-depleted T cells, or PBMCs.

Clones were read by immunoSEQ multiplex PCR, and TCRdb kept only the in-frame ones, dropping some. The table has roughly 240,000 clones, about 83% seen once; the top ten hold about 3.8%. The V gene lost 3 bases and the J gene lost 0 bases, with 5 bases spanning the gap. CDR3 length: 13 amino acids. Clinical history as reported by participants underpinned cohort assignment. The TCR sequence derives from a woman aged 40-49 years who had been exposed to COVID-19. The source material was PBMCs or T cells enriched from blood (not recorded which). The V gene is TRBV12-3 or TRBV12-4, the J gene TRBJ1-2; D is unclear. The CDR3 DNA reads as TGTGCCAGCAGTTTCGGAGCTAACTATGGCTACACCTTC. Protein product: CASSFGANYGYTF.